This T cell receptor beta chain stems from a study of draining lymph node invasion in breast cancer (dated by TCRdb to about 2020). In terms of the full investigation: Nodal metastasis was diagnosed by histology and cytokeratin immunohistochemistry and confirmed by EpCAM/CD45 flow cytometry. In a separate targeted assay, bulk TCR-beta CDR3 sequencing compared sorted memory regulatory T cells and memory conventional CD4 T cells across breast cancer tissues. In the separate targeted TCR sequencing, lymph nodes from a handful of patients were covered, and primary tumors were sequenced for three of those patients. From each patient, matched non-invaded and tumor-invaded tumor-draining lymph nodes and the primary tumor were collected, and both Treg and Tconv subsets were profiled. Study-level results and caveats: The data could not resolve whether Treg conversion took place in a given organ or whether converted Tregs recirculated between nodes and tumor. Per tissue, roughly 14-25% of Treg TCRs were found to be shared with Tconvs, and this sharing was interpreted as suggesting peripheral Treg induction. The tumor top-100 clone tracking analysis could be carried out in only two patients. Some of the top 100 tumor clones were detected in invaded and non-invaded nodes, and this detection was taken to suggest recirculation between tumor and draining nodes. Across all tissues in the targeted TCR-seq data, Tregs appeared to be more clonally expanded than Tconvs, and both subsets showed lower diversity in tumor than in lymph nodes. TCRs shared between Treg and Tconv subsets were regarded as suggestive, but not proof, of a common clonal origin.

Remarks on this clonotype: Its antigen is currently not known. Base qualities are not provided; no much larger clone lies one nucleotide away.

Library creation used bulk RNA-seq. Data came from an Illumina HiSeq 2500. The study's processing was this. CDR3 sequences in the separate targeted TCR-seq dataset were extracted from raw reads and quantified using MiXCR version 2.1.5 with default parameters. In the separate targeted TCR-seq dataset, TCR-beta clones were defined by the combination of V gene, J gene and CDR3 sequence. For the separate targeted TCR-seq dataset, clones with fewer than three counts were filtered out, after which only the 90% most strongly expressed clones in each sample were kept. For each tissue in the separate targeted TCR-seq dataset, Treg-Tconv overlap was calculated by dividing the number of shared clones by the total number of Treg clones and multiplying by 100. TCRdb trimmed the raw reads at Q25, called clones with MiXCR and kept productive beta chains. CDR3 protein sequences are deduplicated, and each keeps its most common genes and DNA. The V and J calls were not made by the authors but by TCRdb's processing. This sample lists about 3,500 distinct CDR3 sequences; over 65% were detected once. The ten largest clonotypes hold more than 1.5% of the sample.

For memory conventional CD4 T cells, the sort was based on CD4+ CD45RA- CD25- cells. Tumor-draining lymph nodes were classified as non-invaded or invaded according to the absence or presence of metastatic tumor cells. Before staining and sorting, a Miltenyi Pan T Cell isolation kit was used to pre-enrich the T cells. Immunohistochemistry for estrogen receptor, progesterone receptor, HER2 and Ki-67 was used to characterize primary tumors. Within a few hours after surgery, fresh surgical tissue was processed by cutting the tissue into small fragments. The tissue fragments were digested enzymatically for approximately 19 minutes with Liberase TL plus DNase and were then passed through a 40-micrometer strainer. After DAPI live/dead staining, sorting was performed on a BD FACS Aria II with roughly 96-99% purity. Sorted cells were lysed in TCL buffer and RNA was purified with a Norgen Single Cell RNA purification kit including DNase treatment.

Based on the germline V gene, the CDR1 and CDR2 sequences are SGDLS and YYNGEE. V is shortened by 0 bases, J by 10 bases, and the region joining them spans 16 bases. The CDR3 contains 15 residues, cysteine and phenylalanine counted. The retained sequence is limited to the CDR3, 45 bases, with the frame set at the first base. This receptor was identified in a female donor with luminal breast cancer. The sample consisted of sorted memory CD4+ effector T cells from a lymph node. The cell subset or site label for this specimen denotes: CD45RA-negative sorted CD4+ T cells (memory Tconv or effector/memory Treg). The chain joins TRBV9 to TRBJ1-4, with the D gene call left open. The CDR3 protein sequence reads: CASSVGVQAWGKLFF. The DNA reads TGTGCCAGCAGCGTAGGGGTGCAGGCCTGGGGAAAACTGTTTTTT.